The clone carrying this T cell receptor beta chain was observed a few times. Its antigen is unidentified. All of the isolated RNA was reverse transcribed, so expressed TCRB transcripts were sequenced. Clones were read by immunoSEQ multiplex PCR, and TCRdb kept only the in-frame ones, dropping some. Among hundreds of thousands of clones, about an eighth were seen once, and the ten largest hold 0.022%. Sampling consisted of one heparinised blood draw per donor, averaging roughly 0.12 L. CD4+ naive, central memory, regulatory and stem cell-like memory cells were sorted via CD45RO/CCR7/CD25/CD127/CD95/CD27. This CDR3 has 16 amino acids. CDR1 GTSNPN and CDR2 SVGIG come from the germline V gene (reference sequence). V trimming: 3 bases; J trimming: 4 bases; junction bases outside the gene matches: 8. The data were taken from a study of beta chain features in type 1 diabetes. Study-wide results and limits: Junctions at VDJ sites from type 1 diabetes patients had fewer insertions and more deletions. Any HLA type influence on TCRB rearrangement was left unresolved here. A moderate, significant TCRB CDR3 shortening appeared in type 1 diabetes across four CD4+ subsets.

Sequenced input: naive CD4+ T cells from blood. The rearrangement links TRBV30 to TRBJ2-3; 12 bases map to TRBD2. This receptor was identified in a man in his late teens or twenties with type 1 diabetes. CDR3 sequence: CAWSLTSGGQADTQYF. DNA of the CDR3: TGTGCCTGGAGCCTGACTAGCGGGGGACAAGCAGATACGCAGTATTTT.